A selection of T cell receptor beta chains follows, all from one sample in a study of T cells in localized non-small cell lung cancer. Some clones are missing from TCRdb's copy, which holds only in-frame ones; the method was immunoSEQ multiplex PCR. This sample has about 9,200 clones, with roughly nine tenths found just once. Sequencing was performed on peripheral blood, taken before any cancer treatment. The receptors here all came from a female donor older than 55 with stage II squamous cell lung carcinoma. Each CDR3 is given with its conserved first and last residue. The order of the fields is V gene, J gene, D gene, CDR3 protein. D genes are given only for firm matches.

TRBV10-1,TRBJ1-1,TRBD1,CASSEGTVNTEAFF
TRBV15,TRBJ1-2,-,CATSRDSPDGYTF
TRBV5-8,TRBJ1-2,-,CASSFRYGYTF
TRBV5-6,TRBJ2-5,-,CASSLESWGRETQYF
TRBV7-9,TRBJ2-2,TRBD1,CASSIRGDRGLGELFF
TRBV6-1,TRBJ1-6,-,CASSEASQGGFSPLHF
TRBV5-1,TRBJ2-3,-,CASSFRDGDTQYF
TRBV18,TRBJ2-5,-,CASSPRRFQETQYF
TRBV5-1,TRBJ2-3,-,CASSLAVGDTQYF
TRBV4-1,TRBJ2-4,TRBD1,CASSQTGTGKNIQYF
TRBV7-2,TRBJ2-3,TRBD2,CASSLGGAGGRDTQYF
TRBV19,TRBJ2-1,-,CASSTQYVGNEQFF
TRBV6-1,TRBJ1-1,TRBD1,CASSEVAGGTTEAFF
TRBV2,TRBJ2-1,TRBD2,CASTLLAGVYNEQFF
TRBV6-1,TRBJ1-5,-,CASSLQDQPQHF
TRBV28,TRBJ1-1,TRBD1,CASSPPDRGGTEAFF
TRBV5-8,TRBJ2-1,-,CASSLGRAGLQQFF
TRBV19,TRBJ1-1,-,CASSMASGAMNTEAFF
TRBV2,TRBJ2-5,TRBD1,CASRQGMVETQYF
TRBV25-1,TRBJ2-5,-,CASSESTVGGSQYF